The 26 T cell receptor beta chains below were found in one sample sequenced in a study of beta chain features in type 1 diabetes. Reverse transcribing all isolated RNA meant expressed TCRB transcripts were sequenced. Profiled with immunoSEQ multiplex PCR; TCRdb holds only in-frame clones, not every one. The sample lists about 130,000 clones; about a tenth were seen once. The specimen sequenced was central memory CD4+ T cells from blood. Every receptor here comes from a man in his late teens or twenties in good health.

The chain joins TRBV7-2 to TRBJ2-5; D perhaps matches TRBD1 (6 bases). TRBJ2-7 explains the end of the DNA better; the J call may be wrong. This CDR3 is built from 14 residues. CDR1 and CDR2 from the germline V gene are SGHTA and FQGNSA. The CDR3 region has the DNA TGTGCCAGCAGCTTTCAACAGGGCTCCTACGAGCAGTACTTC. Translating gives CASSFQQGSYEQYF.

This clone was seen ten or more times. The chain has TRBV18 and TRBJ2-7; D unresolved. Germline CDR1 is KGHSH and CDR2 is LQKENI. This CDR3 comprises 11 residues. V lost 4 bases and J 4 bases, leaving 5 bases between the germline ends. The DNA of the CDR3 is TGTGCCAGCTCACGAGAGTACGAGCAGTACTTC. The encoded protein is CASSREYEQYF.

The gene calls are TRBV18 and TRBJ2-1; TRBD1 aligns across 10 bases. Germline V CDR1 and CDR2: KGHSH, LQKENI. The CDR3 sequence is 19 residues long. V trimming: 2 bases; J trimming: 2 bases; junction bases outside the gene matches: 12. This CDR3 reads CASSPTYAGGQGTYNEQFF. CDR3 nucleotides: TGTGCCAGCTCACCAACATACGCGGGGGGACAGGGGACCTACAATGAGCAGTTCTTC.

The chain employs TRBV30 and TRBJ1-5; D is unclear. Germline CDR1 is GTSNPN and CDR2 is SVGIG (reference sequence). V lost 0 bases and J lost 10, with 13 bases in between. The CDR3 extends over 13 amino acids. This CDR3 reads CAWSVLHLSPQHF. The CDR3 nucleotides read TGTGCCTGGAGTGTACTCCACTTGTCCCCCCAGCATTTT.

This clone was counted between two and nine times. The V gene is TRBV11-2, the J gene TRBJ1-5; D call uncertain. Germline V CDR1 and CDR2: SGHAT, FQNNGV. This CDR3 region has 15 residues. V was shortened by 5 bases and J by 2 bases, with 13 bases between the two germline ends. The CDR3 loop reads CASSATAGGNQPQHF. The CDR3 bases are TGTGCCAGCAGCGCTACAGCCGGGGGCAATCAGCCCCAGCATTTT.

This chain joins TRBV6-4 and TRBJ2-3, with 14 bases matching TRBD2. The CDR3 runs to 15 residues. CDR1 is MRHNA and CDR2 is SNTAGT in the germline V gene. With 4 bases clipped from V and 4 bases from J, the junction kept 1 base outside the gene matches. CDR3 bases: TGTGCCAGCAGTGTGACTAGCGGGGGGGCAGATACGCAGTATTTT. Translating it yields CASSVTSGGADTQYF.

This clone was seen at least ten times. The chain carries TRBV29-1 and TRBJ2-4, with 10 bases matching TRBD2. The trim removed 2 bases at V and 2 bases at J, leaving 3 bases unmatched. The V gene's germline CDR1 is SQVTM and CDR2 ANQGSEA. The CDR3 spans 15 residues. CDR3 coding DNA: TGCAGCGTTGAAAGCGGGGGGGTTTCCAAAAACATTCAGTACTTC. This sequence encodes CSVESGGVSKNIQYF.

This clone showed up just a few times. The chain links TRBV9 to TRBJ2-1, with D maybe TRBD1 (5 bases). Germline assignment: CDR1 SGDLS and CDR2 YYNGEE. The V gene lost 0 bases and the J gene lost 2 bases, with 9 bases spanning the gap. The CDR3 contains 15 residues. The CDR3 here is CASSVDRPTYNEQFF. CDR3 nucleotide sequence: TGTGCCAGCAGCGTAGACAGGCCTACCTACAATGAGCAGTTCTTC.

J is TRBJ2-3 and V is TRBV7-2; 9 nucleotides align to TRBD2. Trimming at V came to 5 bases and at J to 4 bases, leaving 13 bases not matched to a gene. Germline values: CDR1 SGHTA, CDR2 FQGNSA. The CDR3 length is 17 residues. CDR3 sequence (DNA): TGTGCCAGCAGCCGCCCACTTGCGGGGGGGCTCGCAGATACGCAGTATTTT. Its translation is CASSRPLAGGLADTQYF.

This clone occurred a few times. This chain connects TRBV5-4 to TRBJ1-2; D may be TRBD1 (5 bases). Germline V gene lookup returns CDR1 SGHNT and CDR2 YYREEE (reference sequence). With 4 bases removed from V and 2 bases from J, the gap between germline ends came to 15 bases. The CDR3 spans 15 residues. The DNA of the CDR3 is TGTGCCAGCAGCCCTACCCCGGGGGGGAACTATGGCTACACCTTC. Protein sequence: CASSPTPGGNYGYTF.

The genes are TRBV30 and TRBJ2-7; perhaps TRBD1 as D (5 bases). Germline CDR1 and CDR2: GTSNPN and SVGIG (reference sequence). CDR3 length: 15 amino acids. V dropped 2 bases and J dropped 5 bases, with 19 bases sitting between them. CDR3 amino acids: CAWSPGQPTGHEQYF. The CDR3, as DNA: TGTGCCTGGAGTCCCGGACAACCGACTGGCCACGAGCAGTACTTC.

The V gene is TRBV7-9, the J gene TRBJ1-6, with D uncertain. CDR1 and CDR2 (germline): SEHNR, FQNEAQ (reference sequence). The CDR3 runs 13 residues. Deletions cut 5 bases from V and 7 bases from J, with 9 bases between. The CDR3 DNA is TGTGCCAGCAGCCCCCAGTGGAATTCACCCCTCCACTTT. This sequence encodes CASSPQWNSPLHF.

DNA for the CDR3: TGTGCCAGCAGTTTGCAGGGGGGATTCAGCAATCAGCCCCAGCATTTT. Translated, it gives CASSLQGGFSNQPQHF. The chain recombines TRBV6-5 with TRBJ1-5, with TRBD1 identical over 7 bases. Germline-derived CDR1 and CDR2 are MNHEY and SVGAGI. The CDR3 has 16 amino acids. V lost 4 bases to trimming and J lost 1 base; unmatched junction nucleotides: 7.

The chain couples TRBV25-1 to TRBJ1-1, with D possibly being TRBD1 (5 bases). The V end lost 4 bases, the J end lost 4 bases, and 22 bases lay between the germline ends. The germline V gene has CDR1 MGHDK and CDR2 SYGVNS. This CDR3 contains 17 residues. Here the CDR3 reads CASSAIGTTPWGTEAFF. CDR3 nucleotides: TGTGCCAGCAGTGCGATTGGGACTACCCCCTGGGGCACTGAAGCTTTCTTT.

This chain links TRBV6-1 with TRBJ2-6, with D perhaps matching TRBD1 (5 bases). Germline CDR1 is MNHNS and CDR2 is SASEGT. The CDR3 covers 15 residues. V lost 7 bases and J lost 0, with 10 bases in between. CDR3 protein: CASTLRDSGANVLTF. The CDR3 coding sequence is TGTGCCAGCACCCTCAGGGACTCTGGGGCCAACGTCCTGACTTTC.

This clone was counted between two and nine times. The chain has TRBV5-8 and TRBJ2-3, with TRBD1 matching over 7 bases. V shed 5 bases, J shed 5 bases, and the junction held 8 bases outside the gene matches. This CDR3 is 14 amino acids long. Germline CDR1 reads SGHTS; CDR2 reads YDEGEE. The CDR3 loop reads CASRDRQGVDTQYF. The CDR3 DNA follows: TGTGCCAGCAGGGATCGACAGGGAGTAGATACGCAGTATTTT.

The sample holds a few counts of this clone. Here the CDR3 DNA reads TGTGCCAGCAGCTCTGGAGGGGGCACCTACAATGAGCAGTTCTTC. As protein: CASSSGGGTYNEQFF. The chain recombines TRBV7-3 with TRBJ2-1; the D gene is possibly TRBD1 (7 bases). The CDR3 loop spans 15 amino acids. V gave up 4 bases and J gave up 2 bases, with 12 bases separating them. The germline V gene encodes CDR1 SGHTA and CDR2 FQGTGA.

The J gene is TRBJ1-4, the V gene TRBV2, with unresolved D. V was trimmed by 6 bases and J by 7 bases, leaving 6 bases between them. CDR1 and CDR2 from the germline V gene are SNHLY and FYNNEI. The CDR3 length is 11 residues. CDR3 DNA: TGTGCCAGCAGGGTCGGTGAAAAACTGTTTTTT. Translating it yields CASRVGEKLFF.

This clone has at least ten counts. CDR3 DNA sequence: TGTGCCAGCAGCTTCAAAGCCAGGGGCTACGAGCAGTACTTC. The encoded protein is CASSFKARGYEQYF. The rearrangement joins TRBV13 to TRBJ2-7, with TRBD1 as a possible D gene (6 bases). Between the trimmed V and J ends, which lost 3 bases and 3 bases, there was a span of 12 bases. CDR1 and CDR2 (germline): PRHDT, FYEKMQ (reference sequence). The CDR3 sequence is 14 residues long.

The gene calls are TRBV30 and TRBJ1-6; 7 bases agree with TRBD1. Germline lookup yields CDR1 GTSNPN and CDR2 SVGIG (reference sequence). Trimming at V came to 4 bases and at J to 0 bases, leaving 6 bases not matched to a gene. The CDR3 has 16 residues. CDR3 in amino acids: CAWNRDSGSYNSPLHF. CDR3 DNA sequence: TGTGCCTGGAATCGGGACAGCGGCTCCTATAATTCACCCCTCCACTTT.

The chain couples TRBV4-1 to TRBJ1-3; 8 nucleotides line up with TRBD1. CDR1 is MGHRA and CDR2 is YSYEKL in the germline V gene. The CDR3 covers 16 residues. V was clipped by 0 bases and J by 0 bases; unmatched bases: 1. The CDR3 spells CASSQDRGLSGNTIYF. The CDR3 region has the DNA TGCGCCAGCAGCCAAGACAGGGGGCTCTCTGGAAACACCATATATTTT.

There are a few counts of this clone. In DNA, the CDR3 is TGTGCCAGCAGCCAAGGAGATAATGAAAAACTGTTTTTT. Encoded protein: CASSQGDNEKLFF. The rearrangement links TRBV4-2 to TRBJ1-4; the D is unclear. The V gene lost 1 base and the J gene lost 4 bases, with 4 bases spanning the gap. The CDR3 is 13 amino acids. The germline V gene encodes CDR1 LGHNA and CDR2 YNFKEQ.

This clone has a handful of counts. The chain uses TRBV6-5 and TRBJ2-1; TRBD2 aligns across 7 bases. V shed 7 bases and J 4 bases; nucleotides not matched to a gene: 10. This CDR3 comprises 15 residues. CDR1 and CDR2 from the germline V gene are MNHEY and SVGAGI. The CDR3 coding sequence is TGTGCCAGCAAGGACCACGGGGGGAATTACAATGAGCAGTTCTTC. Translating gives CASKDHGGNYNEQFF.

Only a few counts were recorded for this clone. This chain links TRBV7-8 with TRBJ2-3; no clear D gene. V gave up 8 bases and J gave up 3 bases, with 15 bases separating them. CDR1 and CDR2 from the germline V gene are SGHVS and FQNEAQ. The CDR3 has 14 amino acids. CDR3 nucleotides: TGTGCCAGCTTCCAAACCCGGTCGACAGATACGCAGTATTTT. This encodes CASFQTRSTDTQYF.

V usage is TRBV15 and J usage is TRBJ2-1, with 9 bases fitting TRBD1. V gave up 7 bases and J gave up 6 bases; unmatched junction bases: 1. The CDR3 sequence is 12 residues long. The germline CDR1 and CDR2 sequences are LNHNV and YYDKDF (reference sequence). Here the CDR3 reads CATTDRGNEQFF. CDR3 coding DNA: TGTGCCACCACGGACAGGGGCAATGAGCAGTTCTTC.

The chain carries TRBV5-1 and TRBJ2-5; D gene unclear. From germline, CDR1 is SGHRS and CDR2 YFSETQ. V lost 4 bases and J 1 base, leaving 11 bases between the germline ends. This CDR3 spans 14 amino acids. CDR3 sequence (DNA): TGCGCCAGCAGCGAGACAAACAGCCAAGAGACCCAGTACTTC. This encodes CASSETNSQETQYF.